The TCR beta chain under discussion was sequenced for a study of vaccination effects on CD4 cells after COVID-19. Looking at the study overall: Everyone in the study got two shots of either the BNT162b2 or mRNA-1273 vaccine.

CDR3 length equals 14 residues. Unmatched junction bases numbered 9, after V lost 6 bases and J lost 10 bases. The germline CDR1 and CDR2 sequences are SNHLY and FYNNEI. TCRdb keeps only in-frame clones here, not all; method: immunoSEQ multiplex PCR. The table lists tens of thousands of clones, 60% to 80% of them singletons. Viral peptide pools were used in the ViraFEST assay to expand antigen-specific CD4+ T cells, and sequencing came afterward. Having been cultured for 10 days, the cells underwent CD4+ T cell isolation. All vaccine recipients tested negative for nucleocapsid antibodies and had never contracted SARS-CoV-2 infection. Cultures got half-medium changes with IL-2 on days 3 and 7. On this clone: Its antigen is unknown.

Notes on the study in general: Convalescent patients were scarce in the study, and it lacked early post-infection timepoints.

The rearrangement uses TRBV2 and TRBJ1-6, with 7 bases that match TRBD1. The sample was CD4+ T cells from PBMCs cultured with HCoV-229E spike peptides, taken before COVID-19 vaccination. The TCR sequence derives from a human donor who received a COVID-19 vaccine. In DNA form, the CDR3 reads TGTGCCAGCAGGGGACAGTCAGTTTTATCACCCCTCCACTTT. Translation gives CASRGQSVLSPLHF.